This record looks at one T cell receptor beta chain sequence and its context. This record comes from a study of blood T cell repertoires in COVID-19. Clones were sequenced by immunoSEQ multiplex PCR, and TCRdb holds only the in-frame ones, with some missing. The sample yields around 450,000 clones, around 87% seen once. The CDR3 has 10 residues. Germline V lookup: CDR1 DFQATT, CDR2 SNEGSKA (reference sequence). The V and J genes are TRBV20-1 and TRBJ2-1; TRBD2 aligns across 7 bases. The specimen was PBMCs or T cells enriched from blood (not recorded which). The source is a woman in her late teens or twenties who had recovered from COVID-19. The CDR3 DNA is TGCAGCGCCTTGACTAGCGAGCAGTTCTTC. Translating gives CSALTSEQFF.